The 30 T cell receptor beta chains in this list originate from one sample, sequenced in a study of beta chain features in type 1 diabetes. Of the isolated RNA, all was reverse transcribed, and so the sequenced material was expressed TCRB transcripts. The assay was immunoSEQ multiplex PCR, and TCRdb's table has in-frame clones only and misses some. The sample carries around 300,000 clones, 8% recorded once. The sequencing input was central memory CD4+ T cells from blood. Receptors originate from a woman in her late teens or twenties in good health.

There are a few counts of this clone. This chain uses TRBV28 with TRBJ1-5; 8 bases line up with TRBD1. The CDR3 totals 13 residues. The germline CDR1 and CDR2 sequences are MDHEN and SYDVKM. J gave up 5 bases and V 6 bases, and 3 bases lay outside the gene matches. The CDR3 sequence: CASSTTGDQPQHF. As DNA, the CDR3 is TGTGCCAGCAGCACGACAGGGGATCAGCCCCAGCATTTT.

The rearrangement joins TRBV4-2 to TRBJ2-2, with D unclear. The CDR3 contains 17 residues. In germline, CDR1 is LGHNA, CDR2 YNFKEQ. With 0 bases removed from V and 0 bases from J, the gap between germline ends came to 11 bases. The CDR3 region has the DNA TGTGCCAGCAGCCAAGAAGGGTCGAAAGCGAACACCGGGGAGCTGTTTTTT. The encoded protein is CASSQEGSKANTGELFF.

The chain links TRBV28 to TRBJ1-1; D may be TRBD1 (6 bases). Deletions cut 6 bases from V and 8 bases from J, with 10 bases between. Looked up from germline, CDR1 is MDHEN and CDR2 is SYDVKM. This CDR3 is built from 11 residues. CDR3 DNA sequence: TGTGCCAGCAGACAGGGCGAAGAAGCTTTCTTT. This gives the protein CASRQGEEAFF.

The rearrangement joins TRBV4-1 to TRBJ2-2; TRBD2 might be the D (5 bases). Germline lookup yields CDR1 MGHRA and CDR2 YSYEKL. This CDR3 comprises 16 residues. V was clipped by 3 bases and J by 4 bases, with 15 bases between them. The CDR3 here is CASSHPPAGVTGELFF. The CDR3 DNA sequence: TGCGCCAGCAGCCACCCACCGGCCGGGGTCACCGGGGAGCTGTTTTTT.

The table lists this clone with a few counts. The CDR3 loop is CASSPHPTDRAFF. CDR3 DNA sequence: TGTGCCAGCTCACCACACCCCACCGACAGAGCTTTCTTT. This chain links TRBV18 with TRBJ1-1, with D possibly being TRBD1 (5 bases). From germline, CDR1 is KGHSH and CDR2 LQKENI. With 1 base removed from V and 10 bases from J, the gap between germline ends came to 13 bases. The length of the CDR3 is 13 residues.

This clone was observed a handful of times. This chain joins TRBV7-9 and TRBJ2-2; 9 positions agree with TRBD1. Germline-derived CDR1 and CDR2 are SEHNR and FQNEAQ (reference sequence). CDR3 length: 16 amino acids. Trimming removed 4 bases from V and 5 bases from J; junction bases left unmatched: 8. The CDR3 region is CASSSLWTGETGELFF. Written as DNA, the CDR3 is TGTGCCAGCAGCTCCCTTTGGACAGGGGAGACCGGGGAGCTGTTTTTT.

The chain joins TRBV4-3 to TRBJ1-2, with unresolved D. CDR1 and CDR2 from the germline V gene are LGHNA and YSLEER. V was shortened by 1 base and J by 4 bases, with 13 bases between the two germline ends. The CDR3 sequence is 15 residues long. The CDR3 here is CASSQGRLGSYGYTF. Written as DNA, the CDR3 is TGCGCCAGCAGCCAAGGCCGTCTAGGGAGCTATGGCTACACCTTC.

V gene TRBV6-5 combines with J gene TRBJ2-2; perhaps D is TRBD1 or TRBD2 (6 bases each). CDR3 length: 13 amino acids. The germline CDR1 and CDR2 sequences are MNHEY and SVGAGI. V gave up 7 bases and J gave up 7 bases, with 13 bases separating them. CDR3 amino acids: CASTKRGVGELFF. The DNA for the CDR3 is TGTGCCAGCACCAAAAGGGGGGTCGGGGAGCTGTTTTTT.

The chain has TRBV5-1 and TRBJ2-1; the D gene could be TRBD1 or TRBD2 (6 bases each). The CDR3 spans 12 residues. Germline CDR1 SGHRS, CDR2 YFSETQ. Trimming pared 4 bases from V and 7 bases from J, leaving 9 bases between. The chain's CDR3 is CASSTGANEQFF. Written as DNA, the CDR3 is TGCGCCAGCAGCACGGGGGCAAATGAGCAGTTCTTC.

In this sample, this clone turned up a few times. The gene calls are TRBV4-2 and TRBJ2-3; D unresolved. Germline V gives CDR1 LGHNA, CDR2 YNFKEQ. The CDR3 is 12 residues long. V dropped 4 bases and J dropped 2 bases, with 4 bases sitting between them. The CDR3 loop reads CASSPNTDTQYF. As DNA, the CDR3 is TGTGCCAGCAGCCCTAACACAGATACGCAGTATTTT.

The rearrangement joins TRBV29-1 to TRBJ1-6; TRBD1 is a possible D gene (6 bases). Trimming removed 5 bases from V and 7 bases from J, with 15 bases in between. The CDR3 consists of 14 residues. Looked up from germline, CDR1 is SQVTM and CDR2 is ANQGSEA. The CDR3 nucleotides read TGCAGCGTTAAGGGGGGGAATGCGAATTCACCCCTCCACTTT. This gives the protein CSVKGGNANSPLHF.

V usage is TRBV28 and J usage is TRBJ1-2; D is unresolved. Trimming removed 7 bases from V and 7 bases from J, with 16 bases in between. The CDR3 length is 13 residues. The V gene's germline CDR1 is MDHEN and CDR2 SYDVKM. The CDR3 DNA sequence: TGTGCCAGCAACCTCGAGAGCCTCGGTGGCTACACCTTC. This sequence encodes CASNLESLGGYTF.

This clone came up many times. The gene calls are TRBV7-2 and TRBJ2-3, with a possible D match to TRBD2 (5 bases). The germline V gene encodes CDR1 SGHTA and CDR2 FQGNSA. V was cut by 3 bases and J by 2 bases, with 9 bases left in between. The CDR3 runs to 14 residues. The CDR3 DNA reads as TGTGCCAGCAGCTTGCAGCGGTACACAGATACGCAGTATTTT. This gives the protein CASSLQRYTDTQYF.

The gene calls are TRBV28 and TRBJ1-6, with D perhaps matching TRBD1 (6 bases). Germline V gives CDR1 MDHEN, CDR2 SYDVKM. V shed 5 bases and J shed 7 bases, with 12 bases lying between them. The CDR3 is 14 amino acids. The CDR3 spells CASSPDRYNSPLHF. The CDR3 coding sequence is TGTGCCAGCAGTCCCGACAGGTACAATTCACCCCTCCACTTT.

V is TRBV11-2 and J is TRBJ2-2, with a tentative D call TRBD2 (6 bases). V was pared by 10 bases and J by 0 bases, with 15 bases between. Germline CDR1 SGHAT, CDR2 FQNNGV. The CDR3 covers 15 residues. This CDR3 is CATAGLGPNTGELFF. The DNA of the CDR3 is TGTGCCACCGCGGGGTTGGGTCCGAACACCGGGGAGCTGTTTTTT.

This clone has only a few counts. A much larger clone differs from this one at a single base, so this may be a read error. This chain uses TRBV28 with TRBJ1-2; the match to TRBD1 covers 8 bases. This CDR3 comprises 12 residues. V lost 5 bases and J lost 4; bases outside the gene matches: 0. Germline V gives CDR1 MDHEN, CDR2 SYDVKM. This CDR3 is CASSDRGYGYTF. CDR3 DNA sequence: TGTGCCAGCAGTGACAGGGGCTATGGCTACACCTTC.

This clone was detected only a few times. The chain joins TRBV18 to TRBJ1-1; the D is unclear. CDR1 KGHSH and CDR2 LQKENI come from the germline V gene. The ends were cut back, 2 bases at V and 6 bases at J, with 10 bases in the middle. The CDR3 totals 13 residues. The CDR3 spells CASSPKGGAEAFF. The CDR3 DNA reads TGTGCCAGCTCACCAAAGGGAGGTGCTGAAGCTTTCTTT.

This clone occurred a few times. This chain's CDR3 is CASTKAAVNYGYTF. The DNA of the CDR3 is TGTGCCAGCACCAAAGCGGCAGTTAACTATGGCTACACCTTC. The chain combines TRBV7-9 with TRBJ1-2; D unresolved. Germline assignment: CDR1 SEHNR and CDR2 FQNEAQ (reference sequence). The CDR3 spans 14 residues. V was shortened by 7 bases and J by 1 base, with 13 bases between the two germline ends.

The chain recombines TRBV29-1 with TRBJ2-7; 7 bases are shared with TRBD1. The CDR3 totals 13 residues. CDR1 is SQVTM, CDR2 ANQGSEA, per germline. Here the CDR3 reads CIRSKGQSHEQYV. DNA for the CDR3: TGCATCCGATCAAAGGGACAGTCCCACGAGCAGTACGTC.

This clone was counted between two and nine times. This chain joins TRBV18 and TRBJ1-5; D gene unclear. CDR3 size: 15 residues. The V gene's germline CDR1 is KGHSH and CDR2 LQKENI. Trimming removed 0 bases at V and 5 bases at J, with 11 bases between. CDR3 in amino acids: CASSPPTAGDQPQHF. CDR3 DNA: TGTGCCAGCTCACCACCGACGGCCGGGGATCAGCCCCAGCATTTT. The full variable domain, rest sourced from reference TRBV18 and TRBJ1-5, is NAGVMQNPRHLVRRRGQEARLRCSPMKGHSHVYWYRQLPEEGLKFMVYLQKENIIDESGMPKERFSAEFPKEGPSILRIQQVVRGDSAAYFCASSPPTAGDQPQHFGDGTRLSIL.

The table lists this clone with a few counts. CDR3 nucleotides: TGTGCCAGCGGGGGGACGGGGAATCAGCCCCAGCATTTT. Encoded protein: CASGGTGNQPQHF. The genes are TRBV2 and TRBJ1-5; D possibly corresponds to TRBD1 (5 bases). Per germline, CDR1 SNHLY and CDR2 FYNNEI. This CDR3 contains 13 residues. Trimming took off 8 bases at V and 4 bases at J, with 12 bases between the two ends.

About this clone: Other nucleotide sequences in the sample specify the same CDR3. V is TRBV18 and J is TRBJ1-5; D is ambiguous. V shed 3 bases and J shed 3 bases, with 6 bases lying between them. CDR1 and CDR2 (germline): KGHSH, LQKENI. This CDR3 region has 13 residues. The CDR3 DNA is TGTGCCAGCTCACCGGGAGTCAATCAGCCCCAGCATTTT. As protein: CASSPGVNQPQHF.

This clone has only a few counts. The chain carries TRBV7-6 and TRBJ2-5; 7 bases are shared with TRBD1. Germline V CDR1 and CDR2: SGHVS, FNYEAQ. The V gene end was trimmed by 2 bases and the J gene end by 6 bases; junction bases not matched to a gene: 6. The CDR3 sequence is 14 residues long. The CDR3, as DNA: TGTGCCAGCAGCTTAAGACAGGGAGCAAAGACCCAGTACTTC. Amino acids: CASSLRQGAKTQYF. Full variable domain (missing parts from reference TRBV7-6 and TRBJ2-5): GAGVSQSPRYKVTKRGQDVALRCDPISGHVSLYWYRQALGQGPEFLTYFNYEAQQDKSGLPNDRFSAERPEGSISTLTIQRTEQRDSAMYRCASSLRQGAKTQYFGPGTRLLVL.

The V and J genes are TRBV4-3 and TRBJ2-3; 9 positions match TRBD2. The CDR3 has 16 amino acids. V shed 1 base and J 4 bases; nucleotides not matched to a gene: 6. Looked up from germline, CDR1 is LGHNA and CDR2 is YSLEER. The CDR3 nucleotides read TGCGCCAGCAGCCAAGGTGCCGGGACTAGCTCAGATACGCAGTATTTT. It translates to CASSQGAGTSSDTQYF.

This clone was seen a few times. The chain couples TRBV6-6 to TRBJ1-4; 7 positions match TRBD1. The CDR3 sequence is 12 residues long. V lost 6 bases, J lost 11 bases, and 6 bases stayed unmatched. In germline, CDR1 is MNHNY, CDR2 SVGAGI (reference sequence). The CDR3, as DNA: TGTGCCAGCAGCCGCGACAGGGAGAAACTGTTTTTT. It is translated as CASSRDREKLFF.

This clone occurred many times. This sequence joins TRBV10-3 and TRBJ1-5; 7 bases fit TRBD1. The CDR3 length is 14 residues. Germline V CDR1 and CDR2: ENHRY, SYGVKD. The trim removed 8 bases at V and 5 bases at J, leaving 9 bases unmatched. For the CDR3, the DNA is TGTGCCATCGCGACCTCAGGGGGAGATCAGCCCCAGCATTTT. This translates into CAIATSGGDQPQHF.

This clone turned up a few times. This CDR3 reads CSLKGQRATDTQYF. The CDR3 DNA reads TGCAGCCTCAAGGGACAGAGAGCCACAGATACGCAGTATTTT. The chain is built from TRBV29-1 and TRBJ2-3; 7 bases line up with TRBD1. There are 14 residues in the CDR3. Germline trimming cut 8 bases from V and 2 bases from J; bases unmatched to any gene: 10. Germline V lookup: CDR1 SQVTM, CDR2 ANQGSEA.

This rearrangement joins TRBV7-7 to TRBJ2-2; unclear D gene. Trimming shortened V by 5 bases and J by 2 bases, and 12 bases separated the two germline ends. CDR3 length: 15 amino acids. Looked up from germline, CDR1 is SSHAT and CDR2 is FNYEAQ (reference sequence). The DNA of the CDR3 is TGTGCCAGCAGCCGGAGCAAAGGAAACACCGGGGAGCTGTTTTTT. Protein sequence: CASSRSKGNTGELFF.

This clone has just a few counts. CDR3 loop: CASSEDRGSDTQYF. DNA of the CDR3: TGTGCCAGCAGTGAGGACAGGGGATCTGATACGCAGTATTTT. The gene calls are TRBV2 and TRBJ2-3, with 9 bases fitting TRBD1. V was pared by 3 bases and J by 6 bases, with 4 bases of the junction left unmatched. CDR3 size: 14 residues. Germline assignment: CDR1 SNHLY and CDR2 FYNNEI.

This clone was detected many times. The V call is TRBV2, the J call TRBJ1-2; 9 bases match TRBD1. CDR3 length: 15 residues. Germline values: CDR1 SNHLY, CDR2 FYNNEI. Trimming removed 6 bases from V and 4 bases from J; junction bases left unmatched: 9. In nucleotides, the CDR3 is TGTGCCAGCAGAGGGGACAGGGAGGGTTCCTATGGCTACACCTTC. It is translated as CASRGDREGSYGYTF.